This T cell receptor (beta chain) was sequenced during a study of PD-L1 blockade in urothelial cancer. Study context: The patients first took atezolizumab in about 2014, receiving 1,200 mg intravenously every 3 weeks. Between 0 and 3 chemotherapy regimens preceded treatment for each patient. The researchers analyzed blood 3 weeks (second dose) and 6 weeks after treatment start. Study observations and caveats: When measured at 3 weeks, tumor-associated blood clones expanded more in durable-benefit patients.

Unmatched junction bases numbered 6, after V lost 5 bases and J lost 0 bases. Germline V gives CDR1 SEHNR, CDR2 FQNEAQ (reference sequence). The CDR3 runs to 15 residues. On this clone itself: Its antigen is not known.

As for time point: peripheral blood 6 weeks after treatment start. Here immunoSEQ multiplex PCR was the method, and the copy in TCRdb shows in-frame clones only, minus some. Altogether under 20,000 clones are present, about four fifths being singletons, with the ten largest covering over 1.5%. The gene calls are TRBV7-9 and TRBJ1-1; TRBD1 matches 7 bases. The TCR sequence derives from a man between 45 and 60 years old with urothelial cancer. Sequences were derived from PBMCs, sampled around atezolizumab (anti-PD-L1) treatment. CDR3 in DNA: TGTGCCAGCAGCACAGGGGTGACCATGAACACTGAAGCTTTCTTT. Translation: CASSTGVTMNTEAFF. Filled out from reference TRBV7-9 and TRBJ1-1, the complete variable domain reads DTGVSQNPRHKITKRGQNVTFRCDPISEHNRLYWYRQTLGQGPEFLTYFQNEAQLEKSRLLSDRFSAERPKGSFSTLEIQRTEQGDSAMYLCASSTGVTMNTEAFFGQGTRLTVV.